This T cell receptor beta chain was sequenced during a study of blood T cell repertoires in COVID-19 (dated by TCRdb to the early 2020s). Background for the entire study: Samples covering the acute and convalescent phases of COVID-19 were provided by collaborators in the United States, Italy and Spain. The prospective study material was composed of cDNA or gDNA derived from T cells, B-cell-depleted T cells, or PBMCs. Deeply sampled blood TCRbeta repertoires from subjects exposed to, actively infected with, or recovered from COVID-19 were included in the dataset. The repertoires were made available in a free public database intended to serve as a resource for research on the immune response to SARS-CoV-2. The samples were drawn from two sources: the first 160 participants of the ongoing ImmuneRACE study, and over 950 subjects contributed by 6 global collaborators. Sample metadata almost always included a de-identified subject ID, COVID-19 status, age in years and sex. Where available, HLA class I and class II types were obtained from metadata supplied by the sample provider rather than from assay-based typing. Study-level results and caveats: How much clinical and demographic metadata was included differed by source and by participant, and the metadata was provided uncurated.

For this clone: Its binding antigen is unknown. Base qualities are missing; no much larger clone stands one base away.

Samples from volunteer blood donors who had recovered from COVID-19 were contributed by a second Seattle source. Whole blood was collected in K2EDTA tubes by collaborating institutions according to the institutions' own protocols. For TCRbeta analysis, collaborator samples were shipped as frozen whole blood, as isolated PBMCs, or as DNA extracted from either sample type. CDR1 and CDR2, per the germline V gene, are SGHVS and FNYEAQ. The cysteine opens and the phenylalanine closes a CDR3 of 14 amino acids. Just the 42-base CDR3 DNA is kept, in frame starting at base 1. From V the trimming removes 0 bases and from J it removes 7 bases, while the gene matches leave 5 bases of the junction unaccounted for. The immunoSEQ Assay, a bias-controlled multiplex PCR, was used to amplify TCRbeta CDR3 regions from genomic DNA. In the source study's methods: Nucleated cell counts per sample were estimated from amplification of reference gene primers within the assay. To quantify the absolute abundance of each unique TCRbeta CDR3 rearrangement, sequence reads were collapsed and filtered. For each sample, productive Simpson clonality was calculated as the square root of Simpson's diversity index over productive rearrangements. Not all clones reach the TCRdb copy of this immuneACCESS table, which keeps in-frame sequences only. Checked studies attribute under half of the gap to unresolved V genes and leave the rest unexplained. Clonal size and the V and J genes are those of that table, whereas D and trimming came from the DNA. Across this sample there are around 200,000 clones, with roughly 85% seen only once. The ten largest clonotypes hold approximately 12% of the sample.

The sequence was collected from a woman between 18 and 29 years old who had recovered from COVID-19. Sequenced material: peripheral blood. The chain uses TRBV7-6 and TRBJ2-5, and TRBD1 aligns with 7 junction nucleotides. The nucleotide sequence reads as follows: TGTGCCAGCAGCTTAGCAGGGGACAGTCTGACCCAGTACTTC. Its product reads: CASSLAGDSLTQYF.